This TCR beta chain was found in a study of CD8 T cells in Susac syndrome. Reverse transcription used roughly 0.45 to 1 ug RNA and random hexamers. TCRdb passed the immunoSEQ multiplex PCR reads through MiXCR, listing each CDR3 protein once. The table lists fewer than 200,000 distinct CDR3 sequences, less than 95% of them singletons. TEMRA cells were enriched by FACS, and CD4+ and CD8+ T cells were negatively isolated. The sample consisted of CD4+ T cells from PBMCs. The sequence was collected from a human donor in good health.

CDR3 sequence reads: CSAMGNSGRVGQQYF. The CDR3 DNA sequence: TGCAGTGCCATGGGTAATAGCGGGAGGGTTGGCCAGCAGTACTTC. This chain connects TRBV20-1 to TRBJ2-7; TRBD2 agrees at 11 bases. The J segment lost 8 bases and the V segment lost 6 bases, leaving 15 bases of the junction unmatched. CDR3 length: 15 residues. The germline V gene encodes CDR1 DFQATT and CDR2 SNEGSKA (reference sequence).